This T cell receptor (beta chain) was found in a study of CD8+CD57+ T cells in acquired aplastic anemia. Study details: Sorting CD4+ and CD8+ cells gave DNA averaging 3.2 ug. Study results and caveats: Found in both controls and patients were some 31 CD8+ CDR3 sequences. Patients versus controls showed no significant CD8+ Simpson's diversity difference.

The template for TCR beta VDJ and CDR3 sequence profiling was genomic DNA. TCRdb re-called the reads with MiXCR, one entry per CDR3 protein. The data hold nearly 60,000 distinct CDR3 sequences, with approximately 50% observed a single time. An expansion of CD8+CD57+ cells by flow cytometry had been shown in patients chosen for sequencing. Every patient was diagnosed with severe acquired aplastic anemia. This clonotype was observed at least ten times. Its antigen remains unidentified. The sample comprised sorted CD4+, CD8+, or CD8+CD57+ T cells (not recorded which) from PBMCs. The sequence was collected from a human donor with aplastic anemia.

The CDR3 here is CASSLRQGDGYTF. In DNA form, the CDR3 reads TGTGCCAGCAGCTTAAGACAGGGCGATGGCTACACCTTC. The chain combines TRBV5-6 with TRBJ1-2; TRBD1 matches 7 bases. CDR1 SGHDT and CDR2 YYEEEE come from the germline V gene. The V segment lost 2 bases and the J segment 6 bases; nucleotides outside the gene matches: 4. The CDR3 sequence is 13 residues long.